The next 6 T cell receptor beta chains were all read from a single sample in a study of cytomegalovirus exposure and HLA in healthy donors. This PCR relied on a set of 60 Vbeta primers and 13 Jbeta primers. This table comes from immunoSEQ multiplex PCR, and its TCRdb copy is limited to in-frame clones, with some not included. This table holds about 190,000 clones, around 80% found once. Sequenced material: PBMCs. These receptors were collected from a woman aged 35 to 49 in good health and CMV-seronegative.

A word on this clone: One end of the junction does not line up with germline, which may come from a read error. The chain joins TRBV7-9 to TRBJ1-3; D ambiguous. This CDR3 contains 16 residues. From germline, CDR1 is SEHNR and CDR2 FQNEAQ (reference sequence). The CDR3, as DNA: TGTTCCAGCAGCTTAGACTCCCCGAGCTCTGGAAACACCATATATTTT. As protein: CSSSLDSPSSGNTIYF. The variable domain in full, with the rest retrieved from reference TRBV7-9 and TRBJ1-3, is DTGVSQNPRHKITKRGQNVTFRCDPISEHNRLYWYRQTLGQGPEFLTYFQNEAQLEKSRLLSDRFSAERPKGSFSTLEIQRTEQGDSAMYLCSSSLDSPSSGNTIYFGEGSWLTVV.

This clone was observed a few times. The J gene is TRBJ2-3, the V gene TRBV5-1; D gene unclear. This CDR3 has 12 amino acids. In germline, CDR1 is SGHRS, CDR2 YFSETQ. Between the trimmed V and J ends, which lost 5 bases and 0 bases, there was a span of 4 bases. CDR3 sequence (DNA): TGCGCCAGCAGGCAGAGCACAGATACGCAGTATTTT. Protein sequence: CASRQSTDTQYF.

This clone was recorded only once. For the CDR3, the DNA is TGCGCCAGCAGCCAAGATTGGTCTAGTATCCCCTACGAGCAGTACTTC. It is translated as CASSQDWSSIPYEQYF. This chain links TRBV4-3 with TRBJ2-5; D not certain. Near its end, the DNA agrees better with TRBJ2-7, so the J call may be wrong. Looked up from germline, CDR1 is LGHNA and CDR2 is YSLEER. The CDR3 spans 16 residues.

This CDR3 reads CASSYNLSLGQEYGYTF. The CDR3 DNA follows: TGTGCCAGCAGCTACAACCTTAGCCTGGGACAGGAGTATGGCTACACCTTC. The rearrangement links TRBV21-1 to TRBJ1-2; the table calls TRBD1, which could not be checked here. TRBV21-1 is labeled a pseudogene. The CDR3 totals 17 residues.

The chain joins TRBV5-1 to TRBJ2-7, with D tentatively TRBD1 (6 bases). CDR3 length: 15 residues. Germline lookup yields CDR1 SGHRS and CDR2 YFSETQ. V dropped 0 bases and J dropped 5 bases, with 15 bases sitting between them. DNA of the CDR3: TGCGCCAGCAGCTTGGTGGGGCAGGGGCCCGACGAGCAGTACTTC. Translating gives CASSLVGQGPDEQYF.

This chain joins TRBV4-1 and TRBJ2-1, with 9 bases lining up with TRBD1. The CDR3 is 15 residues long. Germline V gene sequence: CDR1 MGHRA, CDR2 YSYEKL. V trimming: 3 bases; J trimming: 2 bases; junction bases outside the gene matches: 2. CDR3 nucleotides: TGCGCCAGCAGCCAGAGGACAGGGGCCTACAATGAGCAGTTCTTC. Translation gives CASSQRTGAYNEQFF.